This T cell receptor beta chain came from a study of cytomegalovirus exposure and HLA in healthy donors (dated by TCRdb to about 2017). Regarding the complete study: An earlier analysis of more than 550 of the donors reported 250 to 350 Gb of sequence data and 95 million to 130 million unique TCR beta sequences obtained from approximately 180 million T cells. An early release covering some 640 HLA-typed donors comprised 250 to 350 gigabases of sequencing data and approximately 85 million unique TCR sequences. Of the 300 to 450 genotyped donors, 65% to 90% fell in the genetic ancestry cluster associated with self-reported Caucasian donors. The aim of the study was to test whether cataloging public T cell receptors could identify signatures of past pathogen exposure. Using immunosequencing, the study profiled T cell repertoires from around 680 subjects and related those repertoires to cytomegalovirus serostatus. A separate validation cohort of 100 to 150 different subjects was used in addition to the 666-subject first cohort. The study combined high-throughput TCR immunosequencing, statistical association of individual TCRs with disease status, and machine learning to predict cytomegalovirus infection status. A later analysis re-examined previously published TCR beta repertoires from more than 600 donors and added high-resolution HLA genotyping to investigate patterns of TCR occurrence. Rather than drawing on any new phenotypic data, the later analysis identified candidate immune exposures from TCR beta sequences and the way those sequences occurred across donors. An earlier analysis of 500 to 650 of the donors applied high-throughput TCR beta sequencing to assess whether each TCR beta V gene segment acted as functional or pseudogenic. Donor age, sex, ethnicity and CMV serostatus were compiled alongside the repertoire data. A later genetic analysis took genome-wide SNP genotypes for about three fifths of the 666 donors and used that subset as a discovery cohort. All discovery cohort repertoires had been generated on a single sequencing platform. Both class I and class II loci were covered by HLA typing, at four-digit resolution. Typing coverage differed by locus: A, B, C, DRB1 and DQB1 were typed in roughly 629-630 donors, DQA1 in around 500, DPA1 in 600 to 610, and DPB1 in around 490. Four to six DR-DQ haplotypes were handled as single units for association and clustering because linkage in the cohort was strong. On average, over 200,000 unique TCR beta nucleotide sequences were sequenced per donor among several hundred genotyped donors of the cohort, with roughly 18% of those sequences being non-productive.

Comment on this clone: Its recognized antigen is unknown. No much larger clonotype is one base removed from it; base qualities were not supplied.

CDR1 and CDR2 were assigned from the germline V gene as SNHLY and FYNNEI. Relative to germline, V is 8 bases shorter and J is 3 bases shorter, with 12 bases between their ends. Spanning cysteine to phenylalanine, the CDR3 consists of 13 amino acids. This entry keeps only the CDR3 DNA: 39 bases, framed from base 1. The cohort was made up of 650 to 700 healthy bone marrow donors. At the time of sampling, every cohort member was nominally healthy, though immune exposures that went unrecorded were likely present. The donor tested CMV seropositive, placing the donor among the 250 to 350 seropositive members of the cohort. A peripheral blood sample was collected from each donor, and TCR beta sequencing was performed on peripheral blood mononuclear cells. The Qiagen DNeasy Blood Extraction Kit was used to extract genomic DNA from the blood cell samples. Libraries were built with the immunoSEQ multiplex PCR assay. For the multiplex PCR, a mixture combining 60 forward primers for TCR Vbeta segments and 13 reverse primers for TCR Jbeta segments was used. A multiplex PCR assay on genomic DNA amplified the CDR3 region of rearranged TCR beta genes. On the Illumina HiSeq System, the amplified TCR beta libraries were sequenced as 87-base-pair reads. Per the original workflow: A later analysis counted around 72 million unique TCR beta chains across the 650 to 700 repertoires, and roughly 10 million of these chains were shared by at least two donors. To remove PCR and sequencing errors, raw reads were error-corrected and collapsed into unique sequences using a nearest-neighbor algorithm that merged closely related sequences. Alignment of CDR3 sequences to IMGT reference sequences was used to assign V, D and J gene segments. For a sequence to be retained, a match of at least six nucleotides to both a V gene segment and a J gene segment was required. Rearrangements were called productive when the CDR3 lacked stop codons and stayed in frame with V and J; all others were non-productive. Following IMGT convention, CDR3 was defined as the stretch from the second conserved V-encoded cysteine to the conserved J-encoded phenylalanine. The earlier analysis of around 640 of the donors excluded sequences that lacked an unambiguous match to a single V gene segment. In an earlier analysis of roughly 500 of the donors, V segments were called functional above 56.7% productive rearrangements and were called segregating when the between-donor standard deviation exceeded 5%. A statistical classification framework was built for diagnosing cytomegalovirus status from the catalog of TCR beta chain sequences. V and J gene assignment, in a later analysis, came from comparing TCR nucleotide sequences with IMGT/GENE-DB human TR gene sequences. A later analysis assigned CDR3 sequences and most-parsimonious VDJ recombination scenarios with the TCRdist pipeline. In a later analysis, each TCR beta chain was defined by its CDR3 amino acid sequence together with its V-gene family, and reads without a unique V-gene family were excluded. As a way to deal with suspected cross-contamination and a sequencing artifact, a later analysis dropped 592 nucleotide sequences that were highly shared and had low generation probability. A later analysis calculated a clonal expansion index for each public chain from normalized within-repertoire ranks of inferred template counts. A later analysis computed generation probabilities with a VDJ recombination model fitted to out-of-frame rearrangements, and checked the results against IGoR. Hypergeometric tests were used in a later analysis to score TCR-TCR, TCR-HLA and TCR-CMV co-occurrence, with a repertoire-size bias correction applied to the TCR pairs. To estimate false discovery rates, a later analysis permuted the HLA or CMV assignments 20 times. In a later analysis, co-occurring TCRs were grouped using DBSCAN, and TCRdist sequence similarity was added for clustering within HLA-allele-positive subsets. For co-occurrence clustering, repertoires with fewer than 30,000 or more than 120,000 public chains were excluded, along with about five repertoires with anomalous nucleotide sharing. The clones in this table, taken by TCRdb from immuneACCESS, are in-frame only. Not every clone is retained; where verified, under half of the shortfall comes from an unresolved V gene, and the cause of the rest is unknown. D and trimming were read from the DNA, whereas the V and J calls and clone size are those reported in that table. The sample has some 180,000 clones on record, around a tenth of them singletons. The ten largest clones capture roughly 1.4% of the sample.

Findings and caveats that apply to the study as a whole: A few of the identified cytomegalovirus-associated TCR beta chains were confirmed in vitro to be specific for cytomegalovirus antigens. A later genetic analysis associated a missense DCLRE1C variant with V-gene and J-gene trimming of TCR beta chains, and an independent cohort replicated the association. A later genetic analysis reported fewer N-insertions in productive TCRs among donors in an Asian-associated ancestry cluster than the roughly 620-donor mean. The presence/absence analyses assumed that sequencing depth was roughly uniform across donors, and that assumption may not be true. A total of about 150 TCR beta chains were listed by the study as associated with cytomegalovirus. When HLA alleles, especially DR and DQ, strongly co-occurred, attributing TCR associations to individual alleles was difficult. In a later analysis, the rate of TCR association differed among HLA loci, with DRB1 alleles having the most associated TCRs and HLA-C alleles having the fewest. A later analysis reported that several top co-occurrence clusters appeared linked to parvovirus B19, influenza, CMV and Epstein-Barr virus. The classifier was reported to diagnose cytomegalovirus status with high specificity and sensitivity in both the original cohort and the validation cohort. It was suggested by the authors that the approach could potentially be generalized to other disease states and immunological phenotypes. A cluster of highly shared sequence variants was judged likely to represent a technical artifact of the sequencing pipeline. This cohort had only TCR beta chains sequenced, and the lack of alpha or paired-chain data limited which features could be detected. Across donors, most TCR sequences were observed very rarely, whereas some public TCRs were present in many individuals. Because the 87-base-pair reads could not distinguish some IMGT-functional V segments, including TRBV6-2 and TRBV6-3, those segments were excluded. Correlated functional status among segregating V segments might be attributable to linkage disequilibrium, but an unknown experimental factor could not be ruled out. Immune exposure information for the cohort was limited to CMV serostatus. At a false discovery rate of 0.05, a later analysis linked 15,000 to 20,000 TCR beta sequences to specific HLA alleles. In a later analysis, HLA-associated TCR beta chains were found to be more clonally expanded and to have lower generation probabilities than equally common non-associated chains. In a later analysis, most CMV-associated TCR beta chains were found to appear HLA-restricted, with HLA associations seemingly driven largely by CMV exposure. A further reported finding was that TCR beta sequences accurately predicted the HLA-A and HLA-B alleles for most subjects in the first cohort. Because HLA typing was unavailable for some donors at each locus, only the typed subset was used in association tests. About 15 rarely observed V segments, including chromosome 9 orphons, were excluded from the earlier analysis of several hundred of the donors because counts were too low. Broadly in line with IMGT annotations, most TCR beta V segments showed up in productive rearrangements about 87% or about 30% of the time in an earlier analysis of 587 of the donors.

Sequenced input: PBMCs. The V and J segments used are TRBV2 and TRBJ2-3, with TRBD2 perhaps the D gene, on 6 matching bases. The clonotype originates from a woman aged 30 to 39 in good health and CMV-seropositive. The nucleotides are TGTGCCAGCGCTCCGGGAGCTACAGATACGCAGTATTTT. It is translated as CASAPGATDTQYF.